This is a list of T cell receptor beta chains from one sample in a study of blood T cell repertoires in COVID-19. TCRdb's copy holds only in-frame clones and misses some; the assay was immunoSEQ multiplex PCR. The sample yields around 320,000 clones, 90% seen once. The sample comprised PBMCs or T cells enriched from blood (not recorded which). The source of these receptors is a woman aged 25-40 years who had been exposed to COVID-19. CDR3s include the opening cysteine and the closing phenylalanine or tryptophan. The D gene is left open where the match is weak. For some rows the clone size is stated as once, few or many, or as a class when expanded; others skip it.

clone size	CDR3 length	V gene	J gene	D gene	CDR3 protein	CDR3 DNA
-	14	TRBV27	TRBJ1-1	TRBD1	CASRPVDRDTEAFF	TGTGCCAGCAGACCCGTGGACAGGGACACTGAAGCTTTCTTT
-	13	TRBV24-1	TRBJ1-1	-	CATRSGRGAEAFF	TGTGCCACCAGAAGCGGACGTGGGGCTGAAGCTTTCTTT
few	15	TRBV19	TRBJ1-2	-	CASSRTASLNYGYTF	TGTGCCAGTAGCCGGACAGCAAGTCTTAATTATGGCTACACCTTC
-	15	TRBV27	TRBJ1-6	-	CASSLARDNNSPLHF	TGTGCCAGCAGTTTAGCCAGGGACAATAATTCACCCCTCCACTTT
-	15	TRBV7-6	TRBJ2-3	TRBD1	CASSARDREADTQYF	TGTGCCAGCAGCGCCCGGGACAGGGAGGCAGATACGCAGTATTTT
-	17	TRBV9	TRBJ2-7	TRBD1	CASSVATTGRGIYEQYF	TGTGCCAGCAGCGTAGCTACGACGGGCAGGGGGATCTACGAGCAGTACTTC
-	13	TRBV6-5	TRBJ1-2	TRBD1	CASSGTGNGGYTF	TGTGCCAGCAGCGGGACAGGGAATGGTGGCTACACCTTC
-	14	TRBV5-1	TRBJ2-3	-	CASSLAPGEDTQYF	TGCGCCAGCAGCTTGGCCCCAGGGGAAGATACGCAGTATTTT
-	15	TRBV5-1	TRBJ1-5	TRBD1	CASSLSGQGGQPQHF	TGCGCCAGCAGCTTGTCCGGACAGGGGGGTCAGCCCCAGCATTTT
-	18	TRBV5-1	TRBJ1-1	-	CASSGKAQGLHMNTEAFF	TGCGCCAGCAGCGGCAAGGCACAGGGCCTACACATGAACACTGAAGCTTTCTTT
once	15	TRBV5-1	TRBJ1-1	-	CASSPKPGGNTEAFF	TGCGCCAGCAGCCCAAAGCCCGGCGGGAACACTGAAGCTTTCTTT
-	12	TRBV13	TRBJ1-2	TRBD1	CASSSTGDGYTF	TGTGCCAGCAGCTCGACAGGGGATGGCTACACCTTC
-	15	TRBV27	TRBJ1-1	TRBD1	CASSVSGTANTEAFF	TGTGCCAGCAGTGTATCCGGGACAGCAAACACTGAAGCTTTCTTT
-	17	TRBV10-3	TRBJ1-6	-	CAIRDTLKGVENSPLHF	TGTGCCATCAGGGATACGTTAAAGGGAGTGGAGAATTCACCCCTCCACTTT
-	12	TRBV15	TRBJ2-1	-	CATSRVTGEQFF	TGTGCCACCAGCAGAGTAACCGGTGAGCAGTTCTTC
-	14	TRBV4-1	TRBJ1-3	TRBD1	CASSQTGGGNTIYF	TGCGCCAGCAGCCAAACAGGGGGTGGAAACACCATATATTTT
-	14	TRBV5-5	TRBJ1-1	-	CASSLQGMNTEAFF	TGTGCCAGCAGCTTGCAGGGAATGAACACTGAAGCTTTCTTT
-	14	TRBV18	TRBJ1-2	-	CASSFSTANYGYTF	TGTGCCAGCTCATTTTCAACAGCTAACTATGGCTACACCTTC
-	17	TRBV4-3	TRBJ2-7	TRBD1	CASSQEGSGQSSYEQYF	TGCGCCAGCAGCCAAGAGGGGTCGGGACAGAGCTCCTACGAGCAGTACTTC
-	16	TRBV5-6	TRBJ1-5	TRBD1	CASSGPGQGLSQPQHF	TGTGCCAGCAGCGGACCGGGACAGGGTCTATCACAGCCCCAGCATTTT
-	15	TRBV19	TRBJ1-2	-	CASTRTPSRGYGYTF	TGTGCCAGTACCAGGACACCTTCCCGAGGCTATGGCTACACCTTC
-	17	TRBV4-2	TRBJ2-1	TRBD2	CASSRTSGGSIYNEQFF	TGTGCCAGCAGCCGGACTAGCGGGGGGTCGATCTACAATGAGCAGTTCTTC
-	13	TRBV3-1/TRBV3-2	TRBJ1-1	-	CASSKNRVTEAFF	TGTGCCAGCAGCAAAAACAGGGTCACTGAAGCTTTCTTT
once	15	TRBV7-8	TRBJ1-5	TRBD1	CATGQGTGGNQPQHF	TGTGCCACGGGACAGGGGACGGGAGGCAATCAGCCCCAGCATTTT
many	16	TRBV27	TRBJ1-6	-	CASKETDSSYNSPLHF	TGTGCCAGCAAGGAGACTGACAGCTCCTATAATTCACCCCTCCACTTT
-	13	TRBV7-9	TRBJ1-1	-	CASALMGGTEAFF	TGTGCCAGCGCCCTTATGGGGGGCACTGAAGCTTTCTTT
-	15	TRBV9	TRBJ1-1	TRBD1	CASSPGGGADLEAFF	TGTGCCAGCAGCCCCGGAGGGGGCGCGGACCTTGAAGCTTTCTTT
-	18	TRBV14	TRBJ1-2	-	CASSQDHSSPQGNYGYTF	TGTGCCAGCAGCCAAGATCATAGTTCCCCGCAGGGGAACTATGGCTACACCTTC